This TCR beta chain was found in a study of CD8 T cells in Susac syndrome. This CDR3 contains 15 residues. The germline V gene encodes CDR1 DFQATT and CDR2 SNEGSKA (reference sequence). A quantity of roughly 0.5 to 1 ug RNA underwent reverse transcription using random hexamers. One entry per CDR3 protein, called by TCRdb with MiXCR from the immunoSEQ multiplex PCR reads. This table has about 140,000 distinct CDR3 sequences, around 94% appearing once. A remark on this clonotype: Sequence at one end of the junction differs from germline and may be a read error.

The sequenced sample was CD8+ T cells from PBMCs. The sequence was obtained from a human donor in good health. V gene TRBV20-1 combines with J gene TRBJ2-7; D is ambiguous. The CDR3 DNA follows: TGCAGTGCTAGTTCCCTTCAAAGGGCCTCCAACGAGCAGTACTTC. It specifies CSASSLQRASNEQYF.